This T cell receptor (beta chain) was profiled in a study of shared clonotypes between healthy human individuals (dated by TCRdb to 2020 to 2022). Some background on the complete study: The cohort comprised a couple of women and a few men aged 18 to 49 years. For each donor, three plates each were used for CD4 naive and CD4 memory, two plates were used for CD8 naive, and one plate was used for CD8 memory. Blood TCR repertoires of five healthy adults were deeply sequenced to estimate repertoire size and the extent of clonotype sharing between individuals. Different laboratories and diverse techniques were used to prepare libraries and sequence TCR repertoires, to increase sequencing depth and limit assay-specific biases. Per donor, leukapheresis produced somewhere between about 0.94 and 9 billion PBMCs. Overall study results and their limits: Higher generation probabilities were observed for clonotypes shared by all four sorted-subset donors than for non-shared clonotypes. Based on pairwise subsampling, the degree of clonotype sharing among donors was expected to be affected by sequencing depth. Because the study included only a small number of donors, the genetic and exposure-history diversity represented was limited. Sampling was limited to blood, and TCR repertoires in tissue likely differ from TCR repertoires in blood. Rarefaction of sorted-subset datasets indicated incomplete sequencing despite the large sequencing depth. Sharing across several donors was observed for about 5% of naive CD4, less than 4% of naive CD8, over 2% of memory CD4, and roughly 0.4% of memory CD8 clonotypes. Naive subsets generally had larger estimated clonotype richness than memory subsets.

TCR CDR3 regions were amplified from genomic DNA by multiplex PCR using the deep immunoSEQ assay. For each cell subset, the extracted genomic DNA was distributed evenly across all wells of several immunoSEQ 96-well plates, and each plate served as one replicate. For sorted subsets, 200 to 250 ng of genomic DNA, equivalent to roughly 33,000 T cell genomes, went into each replicate PCR. Purified libraries were quantified with a Qubit 3.0 fluorometer, sized on a Bioanalyzer 2100, and re-quantified with the KAPA Library Quantification kit. Every immunoSEQ 96-well plate was sequenced on a separate single-read 150-cycle Illumina NextSeq 550 flow cell. As for how the authors treated the data: Because only junctional sequences without quality scores were contained in the immunoSEQ output, filtering matching that applied to full-length reads could not be performed. Sequences were annotated with PyIR, a Python wrapper for IgBLAST v1.9, using IMGT germline references to assign V/J genes and CDR3. Reads were removed for weak V/J assignments (E-value above 1e-6), missing CDR3, stop codons, out-of-frame junctions, or ambiguous translated residues. V3J clonotypes were defined as sequences sharing an identical inferred V gene, J gene, and CDR3 amino acid sequence. Percentage overlap between repertoires was computed as shared unique clonotypes divided by the size of the smaller repertoire. RTK rarefaction, the Chao1 estimator, and Recon v2.1 estimates of unobserved clonotypes were used to assess repertoire richness. For all TCRbeta clonotypes obtained by the gDNA method from a few donors, generation probabilities were computed with OLGA. TCRdb carries this immuneACCESS record with in-frame sequences only. Its versions omit some clonotypes, under half of them owing to an unresolved V gene in the studies checked, with the rest unexplained. V and J calls and clone size come straight from that table; D and trimming were deduced from the DNA. Counted in this sample were roughly 1 million clones; 75% to 85% of them appeared once. 0.5% to 0.6% of the sample is held by the ten biggest clonotypes.

The CDR1 and CDR2 encoded by the germline V gene (reference sequence) are LNHNV and YYDKDF. V and J lose 1 base and 6 bases, and a span of 4 bases separates them. Reading from cysteine to phenylalanine, the CDR3 counts 12 amino acids. Only the CDR3 portion is preserved as DNA: 36 bases, with reading frame beginning at the first base. A note on this clone: Its antigen is still unknown. Per-nucleotide qualities are absent, and no much larger clonotype sits a single base away. This sample also contains other DNA sequences that code for the same CDR3.

The donors were healthy, HIV-negative adults who had no recently reported acute infections or vaccinations. Every donor was a Caucasian adult residing in Nashville, Tennessee, USA. CD4+ T cells were enriched through magnetic negative selection, after which naive cells were positively selected on CD45RA and the remaining negative fraction served as the memory subset. Blood was obtained by leukapheresis, after which PBMCs were separated by Ficoll-Histopaque density gradient centrifugation and cryopreserved in liquid nitrogen vapor phase. Purity and quantity of every magnetically sorted T cell population were checked by analytical flow cytometry. From each sorted fraction, genomic DNA was isolated and quantified by UV absorbance on a Nanodrop 2000c.

The clonotype was recovered from a man aged 18 to 29 in good health. Some clones in this sample may be carry-over from other donors' samples. Sequencing input: memory CD4+ T cells from PBMCs. This sample's cell subset or site label indicates: CD45RA-negative fraction. Recombination connected TRBV15 to TRBJ2-1; the D gene is unclear. The CDR3 protein: CATSRGGNEQFF. The sequenced DNA is TGTGCCACCAGCAGAGGAGGCAATGAGCAGTTCTTC.